This passage covers 14 T cell receptor beta chains from one sample sequenced in a study of shared clonotypes between healthy human individuals. Sequencing used immunoSEQ multiplex PCR; TCRdb keeps in-frame clones, though not all of them. The sample shows over 2 million clones, about 95% of them seen only once. Sequencing was performed on naive CD4+ T cells sorted from blood. Sample subset: CD45RA+ positively selected. All receptors derive from a man in his late teens or twenties in good health.

Worth noting for this clone: Other DNA sequences of this sample code for an identical CDR3. In DNA form, the CDR3 reads TGTGCCAGCAGCTTGGTTTCGGTTAACACTGAAGCTTTCTTT. Its protein is CASSLVSVNTEAFF. The gene calls are TRBV5-6 and TRBJ1-1; no clear D gene. CDR3 length: 14 amino acids. Germline V gives CDR1 SGHDT, CDR2 YYEEEE. Trimming stripped 0 bases from V and 2 bases from J, with 8 bases between.

This sequence joins TRBV11-2 and TRBJ2-7; D not resolved. CDR1 is SGHAT and CDR2 is FQNNGV in the germline V gene. V was cut by 4 bases and J by 5 bases, with 15 bases left in between. This CDR3 is built from 14 residues. CDR3 sequence reads: CASSSLSRTDEQYF. Written as DNA, the CDR3 is TGTGCCAGCAGCTCCCTATCGCGGACGGACGAGCAGTACTTC.

The V call is TRBV14, the J call TRBJ1-2; D unclear. The V gene's germline CDR1 is SGHDN and CDR2 FVKESK. V lost 0 bases and J lost 3, with 14 bases in between. The CDR3 consists of 16 residues. CDR3 nucleotides: TGTGCCAGCAGCCAAGAGGTCTGGGCGGGCTACTATGGCTACACCTTC. Its protein product is CASSQEVWAGYYGYTF.

This chain joins TRBV10-3 and TRBJ1-1; possibly TRBD1 for D (5 bases). V lost 0 bases, J lost 1 base, and 9 bases lay in between. CDR1 ENHRY and CDR2 SYGVKD come from the germline V gene. CDR3 length: 15 amino acids. The CDR3 is CAISESRTTNTEAFF. Written as DNA, the CDR3 is TGTGCCATCAGTGAGTCTCGGACAACGAACACTGAAGCTTTCTTT.

The gene calls are TRBV15 and TRBJ1-2, with a weak D call TRBD1 (5 bases). Germline CDR1 reads LNHNV; CDR2 reads YYDKDF (reference sequence). Trimming took 4 bases from V and 9 from J, leaving 15 bases between them. This CDR3 has 13 residues. This chain's CDR3 is CATSITVGGRYTF. The CDR3 region has the DNA TGTGCCACCAGCATCACCGTGGGGGGACGCTACACCTTC.

The chain links TRBV6-5 to TRBJ2-5, with TRBD2 identical over 9 bases. With 5 bases clipped from V and 5 bases from J, the junction kept 3 bases outside the gene matches. The CDR3 sequence is 13 residues long. The germline CDR1 and CDR2 sequences are MNHEY and SVGAGI. The CDR3 region has the DNA TGTGCCAGCAGTATTACTAGCGGGGAGACCCAGTACTTC. Protein: CASSITSGETQYF.

The count of this clone is one. The sample carries other DNA sequences with the same CDR3. This chain's CDR3 is CASRRGETQYF. Written as DNA, the CDR3 is TGTGCCAGCAGGAGGGGGGAGACCCAGTACTTC. The J gene is TRBJ2-5, the V gene TRBV2; a possible D gene is TRBD1 (6 bases). CDR1 SNHLY and CDR2 FYNNEI come from the germline V gene. This CDR3 contains 11 residues. Trimming stripped 6 bases from V and 5 bases from J, with 7 bases between.

The rearrangement uses TRBV7-8 and TRBJ2-2; D possibly corresponds to TRBD1 (6 bases). Germline lookup yields CDR1 SGHVS and CDR2 FQNEAQ. Trimming shortened V by 2 bases and J by 1 base, and 8 bases separated the two germline ends. The CDR3 covers 15 residues. For the CDR3, the DNA is TGTGCCAGCAGCTTAACAGGGATGAACACCGGGGAGCTGTTTTTT. It yields the protein CASSLTGMNTGELFF.

The rearrangement links TRBV7-2 to TRBJ2-2; TRBD2 matches at 11 bases. Germline loops: CDR1 SGHTA, CDR2 FQGNSA. The CDR3 contains 19 residues. Trimming cost V 4 bases and J 4 bases; bases outside gene matches: 14. CDR3 nucleotide sequence: TGTGCCAGCAGCTCCGTGGGACTAGCGGTCCTCACCCGCACCGGGGAGCTGTTTTTT. It is translated as CASSSVGLAVLTRTGELFF.

The chain is built from TRBV7-8 and TRBJ2-3; weak D call: TRBD2 (6 bases). Germline lookup yields CDR1 SGHVS and CDR2 FQNEAQ. The CDR3 extends over 15 amino acids. Trimming pared 5 bases from V and 3 bases from J, leaving 15 bases between. The CDR3 reads CASSAGPGVTDTQYF. Here the CDR3 DNA reads TGTGCCAGCAGCGCGGGCCCGGGGGTTACAGATACGCAGTATTTT. Full variable domain (rest looked up from reference TRBV7-8 and TRBJ2-3): GAGVSQSPRYKVAKRGQDVALRCDPISGHVSLFWYQQALGQGPEFLTYFQNEAQLDKSGLPSDRFFAERPEGSVSTLKIQRTQQEDSAVYLCASSAGPGVTDTQYFGPGTRLTVL.

The chain carries TRBV5-1 and TRBJ2-7; 11 bases map to TRBD2. J was trimmed by 2 bases and V by 5 bases; bases with no gene match: 9. Looked up from germline, CDR1 is SGHRS and CDR2 is YFSETQ. The CDR3 loop spans 16 amino acids. CDR3 loop: CASSYTPSGRTYEQYF. The CDR3, as DNA: TGCGCCAGCAGTTATACACCTAGCGGGAGGACCTACGAGCAGTACTTC.

The V call is TRBV10-2, the J call TRBJ1-4; 7 nucleotides align to TRBD1. CDR3 length: 16 amino acids. Germline CDR1 is WSHSY and CDR2 is SAAADI. The trim removed 3 bases at V and 0 bases at J, leaving 4 bases unmatched. The CDR3 sequence is CASSERGRSTNEKLFF. The CDR3 nucleotides are TGCGCCAGCAGTGAAAGGGGGCGGTCAACTAATGAAAAACTGTTTTTT.

The rearrangement joins TRBV9 to TRBJ2-2; D may be TRBD1 (5 bases). V lost 7 bases, J lost 0 bases, and 13 bases lay in between. Germline V lookup: CDR1 SGDLS, CDR2 YYNGEE. The CDR3 runs to 15 residues. In DNA, the CDR3 is TGTGCCAGCTCCCGACGACAGACGAACACCGGGGAGCTGTTTTTT. This translates into CASSRRQTNTGELFF.

Comments on this clone: An end of the junction differs from the germline gene, which may be a read error. The rearrangement links TRBV6-1 to TRBJ2-7, with TRBD1 as a possible D gene (7 bases). The V gene's germline CDR1 is MNHNS and CDR2 SASEGT. The CDR3 is 14 residues long. The CDR3 DNA follows: TGTGCCAGCAGAGAAGGGCAGGGGGGATACGAGCAGTACTTC. This sequence encodes CASREGQGGYEQYF.